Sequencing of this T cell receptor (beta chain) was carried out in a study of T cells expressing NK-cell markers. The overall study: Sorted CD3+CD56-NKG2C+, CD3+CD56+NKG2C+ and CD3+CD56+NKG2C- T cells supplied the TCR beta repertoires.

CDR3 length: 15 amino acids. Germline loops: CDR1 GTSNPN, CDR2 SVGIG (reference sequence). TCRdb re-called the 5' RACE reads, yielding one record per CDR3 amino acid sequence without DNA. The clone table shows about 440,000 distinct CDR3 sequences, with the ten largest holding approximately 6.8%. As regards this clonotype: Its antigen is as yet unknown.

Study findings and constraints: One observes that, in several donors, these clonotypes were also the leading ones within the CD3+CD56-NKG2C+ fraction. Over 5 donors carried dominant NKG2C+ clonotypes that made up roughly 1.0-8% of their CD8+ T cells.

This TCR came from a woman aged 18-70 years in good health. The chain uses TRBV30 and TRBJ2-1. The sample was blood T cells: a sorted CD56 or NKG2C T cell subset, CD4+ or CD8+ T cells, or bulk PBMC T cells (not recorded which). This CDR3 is CAWGESSSSYNEQFF.